A selection of T cell receptor beta chains follows, all from one sample in a study of T-cell memory formation after mild COVID-19. From the 5' RACE reads, TCRdb called clonotypes with MiXCR, one entry per CDR3 protein. The sample carries fewer than 300,000 distinct CDR3 sequences, roughly 18% recorded once. Sequencing was done on a sample of PBMCs or a T cell subset sorted from them (not recorded which). The receptors stem from a man younger than 35 who had mild COVID-19 (a few samples of this study predate the infection). Cell type and time point are not known. Each CDR3 is given with its conserved first and last residue. The order of the fields is V gene, D gene, clone size, J gene, CDR3 DNA, CDR3 protein. A D gene is named only where the DNA matches it firmly. Rows may omit the clone size; those that give it use once, few, many or a size class.

>TRBV2|TRBD2|.|TRBJ2-7
TGTGCCAGCAGTAACCGAGTAGCGGGGTACTACGAGCAGTACTTC
CASSNRVAGYYEQYF
>TRBV6-6|.|few|TRBJ1-6
TGTGCCAGCCAAAGGGGGACCTATAATTCACCCCTCCACTTT
CASQRGTYNSPLHF
>TRBV7-2|.|.|TRBJ2-3
TGTGCCAGCAGGCTAGTTTTTGATACGCAGTATTTT
CASRLVFDTQYF
>TRBV4-1|.|.|TRBJ2-7
TGCGCCAGCAGCCCAGGACGGTTTGCGGACGAGCAGTACTTC
CASSPGRFADEQYF
>TRBV24-1|.|.|TRBJ2-3
TGTGCCACCATAGACAGTCGGACAGATACGCAGTATTTT
CATIDSRTDTQYF
>TRBV20-1|TRBD1|few|TRBJ2-5
TGCAGTGCTAGCTCCGGGACAGAAGAGACCCAGTACTTC
CSASSGTEETQYF
>TRBV19|TRBD1|few|TRBJ1-4
TGTGCCAGTAGTAAGACAGGGATCTTTAATGAAAAACTGTTTTTT
CASSKTGIFNEKLFF
>TRBV7-3|TRBD2|few|TRBJ2-7
TGTGCCAGCAGCATGGACGGGGGGGACGAGCAGTACTTC
CASSMDGGDEQYF
>TRBV4-1|.|few|TRBJ2-3
TGCGCCAGCAGCCAAGAAATGGGGCCTAGCACAGATACGCAGTATTTT
CASSQEMGPSTDTQYF
>TRBV4-1|.|few|TRBJ2-7
TGCGCCAGCAGCTCCAGATGGGGGGCCGCCTACGAGCAGTACTTC
CASSSRWGAAYEQYF
>TRBV5-1|.|few|TRBJ2-2
TGCGCCAGCAGCTTGGTGGGGGGGCCCACCGGGGAGCTGTTTTTT
CASSLVGGPTGELFF
>TRBV6-5|TRBD1|.|TRBJ1-2
TGTGCCAGCAGTTATTCCGGACAGGGGGCGTGGTATGGCTACACCTTC
CASSYSGQGAWYGYTF
>TRBV5-6|.|few|TRBJ2-3
TGTGCCACCCGCGAACGCGGACGGACAGATACGCAGTATTTT
CATRERGRTDTQYF
>TRBV15|.|few|TRBJ1-6
TGTGCCACCAGCAGAAGACAGGATTATAATTCACCCCTCCACTTT
CATSRRQDYNSPLHF
>TRBV25-1|.|.|TRBJ2-5
TGTGCCAGCAGTGGCCAGGTTTTTGGAGAGACCCAGTACTTC
CASSGQVFGETQYF
>TRBV7-3|TRBD1|few|TRBJ2-3
TGTGCCAGCAGCCCGACGGGTTACAGGGGGGCAGATACGCAGTATTTT
CASSPTGYRGADTQYF
>TRBV12-3/TRBV12-4|TRBD1|.|TRBJ1-1
TGTGCCAGCGCCGGGACAGGGGTTACTGAAGCTTTCTTT
CASAGTGVTEAFF
>TRBV29-1|TRBD1|many|TRBJ2-1
TGCAGCGCCGGGACAGGGTACAATGAGCAGTTCTTC
CSAGTGYNEQFF
>TRBV9|TRBD1|once|TRBJ1-6
TGTGCCAGCAGCGCCTTTTCCACAGGGGGCAATTCACCCCTCCACTTT
CASSAFSTGGNSPLHF
>TRBV20-1|.|few|TRBJ2-1
TGCAGTGCCTACGGGGCTCCCAGGCAGTTCTTC
CSAYGAPRQFF
>TRBV6-5|.|once|TRBJ1-2
TGTGCCAGCAGTTATCGGGACATCGGTCAGGGCTACACCTTC
CASSYRDIGQGYTF
>TRBV5-1|TRBD2|few|TRBJ2-1
TGCGCCAGCAGCCCCTCCCTAGCGGGGAGGAATGAGCAGTTCTTC
CASSPSLAGRNEQFF
>TRBV12-3/TRBV12-4|.|.|TRBJ1-5
TGTGCCAGCAGCCAGGCGGTCGGAACCGTACTAGTAAATAGCAATCAGCCCCAGCATTTT
CASSQAVGTVLVNSNQPQHF
>TRBV7-9|.|many|TRBJ2-7
TGTGCCAGCAGCTTAGGCCCAGGGCGTTACGAGCAGTACTTC
CASSLGPGRYEQYF
>TRBV14|.|.|TRBJ2-2
TGTGCCAGCAGCGGGTACACCGGGGAGCTGTTTTTT
CASSGYTGELFF
>TRBV6-6|.|few|TRBJ1-1
TGTGCCAGCAGTCCCCCGCCAGTGAACACTGAAGCTTTCTTT
CASSPPPVNTEAFF
>TRBV27|.|.|TRBJ1-3
TGTGCCAGCAGGGCCTGGCAGGGGTCTGGAAACACCATATATTTT
CASRAWQGSGNTIYF
>TRBV12-3/TRBV12-4|.|few|TRBJ2-3
TGTGCCAGCAGCCTCCAGCCGGGGGAAACAGATACGCAGTATTTT
CASSLQPGETDTQYF
>TRBV5-1|.|.|TRBJ2-3
TGCGCCAGCAGCTTTGGGGGGTCCGGCACAGATACGCAGTATTTT
CASSFGGSGTDTQYF
>TRBV4-2|TRBD1|.|TRBJ1-1
TGTGCCAGCAGCCAAACAGGGGTTCTTGGCACTGAAGCTTTCTTT
CASSQTGVLGTEAFF
>TRBV11-2|.|few|TRBJ2-3
TGTGCCAGCGAAAGTCGGCGGGGAACAGATACGCAGTATTTT
CASESRRGTDTQYF
>TRBV7-9|TRBD1|.|TRBJ1-5
TGTGCCAGCAGCCTGACAGGGTGGGAGCCCCAGCATTTT
CASSLTGWEPQHF
>TRBV4-2|.|few|TRBJ2-3
TGTGCCAGCAGCCAAGAGGAATATAGCACAGATACGCAGTATTTT
CASSQEEYSTDTQYF
>TRBV10-3|.|.|TRBJ1-1
TGTGTCATATCTCACGAAGCTTTCTTT
CVISHEAFF
>TRBV7-2|.|many|TRBJ1-2
TGTGCCAGCAGCTTATCATGGGGGCCAGGCTATGGCTACACCTTC
CASSLSWGPGYGYTF
>TRBV5-4|TRBD2|.|TRBJ2-2
TGTGCCAGCAGCCCTAGCGGGGGCCGACTTAACGCCGGGGAGCTGTTTTTT
CASSPSGGRLNAGELFF